This TCR beta chain was recorded in a study of T-cell reconstitution after alpha-beta-depleted transplantation in children. The germline CDR1 and CDR2 sequences are MDHEN and SYDVKM. V was shortened by 7 bases and J by 1 base, with 17 bases between the two germline ends. CDR3 length: 15 residues. Construction of the TCRbeta library involved unique molecular identifiers. TCRdb used MiXCR to reprocess the PCR reads, holding one entry per CDR3 protein. Of more than 400,000 distinct CDR3 sequences in the sample, around two fifths were seen once. The study, taken as a whole, reports: In some patients, recipient T cells and intrathymic progenitors surviving conditioning explained high day-60 diversity. Reported findings indicate that, about two months after transplant, alpha-beta T cells came from several hundred expanded clones, which were derived from non-depleted graft cells. From newly produced T cells came most of the T-cell counts and diversity one year after transplant.

As concerns this clonotype: No antigen is known for it.

The sequence was collected from a girl aged 2-10 years with aplastic anemia, due to receive a stem cell transplant. The rearrangement links TRBV28 to TRBJ2-7; weak D call: TRBD1 (6 bases). The sample was PBMCs, taken before TCRalphabeta/CD19-depleted stem cell transplant. This chain's CDR3 is CASIQSRGGSYEQYF. The CDR3 DNA sequence: TGTGCCAGCATTCAGTCGAGAGGGGGTTCCTACGAGCAGTACTTC.